The source of this T cell receptor beta chain is a study of shared T cell receptors in the human thymus. The table came from immunoSEQ multiplex PCR; TCRdb's copy has only in-frame clones and leaves some out. The repertoire holds 550,000 to 800,000 clones, 70% to 90% seen once, with around 0.01% in the top ten. The length of the CDR3 is 11 residues. Deletions cut 6 bases from V and 7 bases from J, with 8 bases between. Germline V gene lookup returns CDR1 MNHEY and CDR2 SMNVEV (reference sequence). This same sample was also part of a study on human thymus T cells.

The chain has TRBV27 and TRBJ2-3; unclear D gene. The TCR sequence derives from a girl under three years old with a congenital heart defect. Input material: thymocytes. This chain's CDR3 is CASSHTHTQYF. The CDR3 nucleotides are TGTGCCAGCAGCCACACCCATACGCAGTATTTT.